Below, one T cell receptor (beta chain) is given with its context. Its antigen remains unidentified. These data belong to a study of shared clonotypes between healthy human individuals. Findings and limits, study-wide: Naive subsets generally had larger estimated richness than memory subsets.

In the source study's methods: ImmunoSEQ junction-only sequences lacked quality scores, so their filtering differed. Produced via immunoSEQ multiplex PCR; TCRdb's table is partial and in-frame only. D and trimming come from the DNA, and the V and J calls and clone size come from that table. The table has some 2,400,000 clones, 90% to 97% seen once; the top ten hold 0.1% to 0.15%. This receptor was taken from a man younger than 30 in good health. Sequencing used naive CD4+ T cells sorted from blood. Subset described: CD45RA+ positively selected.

Here the CDR3 reads CASSTQTSASYEQYF. CDR3 bases: TGTGCCAGCAGCACCCAGACTAGCGCATCCTACGAGCAGTACTTC. The chain links TRBV7-2 to TRBJ2-7, with TRBD2 identical over 8 bases. This CDR3 comprises 15 residues. Germline assignment: CDR1 SGHTA and CDR2 FQGNSA. V trimming: 5 bases; J trimming: 1 base; junction bases outside the gene matches: 7.